Below, 10 T cell receptor beta chains from the same sample are listed, as sequenced in a study of STAT5B mutations in CD4+ large granular lymphocyte leukemia. The assay was immunoSEQ multiplex PCR, and TCRdb's table has in-frame clones only and misses some. The table includes 30,000 to 40,000 clones, approximately 88% detected once. Sequenced sample: CD4+ T cells from blood buffy coats. The receptors stem from a human donor in good health.

This clone was recorded once. J is TRBJ2-3 and V is TRBV18; D ambiguous. V gave up 8 bases and J gave up 5 bases, with 2 bases separating them. The germline gives CDR1 KGHSH, CDR2 LQKENI. The CDR3 loop spans 9 amino acids. CDR3 in amino acids: CASGDTQYF. The CDR3 nucleotides are TGTGCCAGCGGAGATACGCAGTATTTT.

This clone was counted a single time. Here the CDR3 DNA reads TGTGCCAGCTCACCACAACCGATTGTTTATGAACCCATCGAAGCTTTCTTT. Translating it yields CASSPQPIVYEPIEAFF. J is TRBJ1-1 and V is TRBV18; D is unclear. CDR1 is KGHSH, CDR2 LQKENI, per germline. V was pared by 1 base and J by 8 bases, with 23 bases between. This CDR3 spans 17 amino acids.

The chain joins TRBV2 to TRBJ2-1, with 10 positions matching TRBD2. V was clipped by 3 bases and J by 7 bases; unmatched bases: 6. The CDR3 covers 15 residues. The germline CDR1 and CDR2 sequences are SNHLY and FYNNEI. As DNA, the CDR3 is TGTGCCAGCAGTGAGCGGAGACTAGCGGGTAATGAGCAGTTCTTC. This translates into CASSERRLAGNEQFF.

DNA for the CDR3: TGTGCCAGCAGCTTGGGTCCCAACTCCTACGAGCAGTACTTC. Its translation is CASSLGPNSYEQYF. V usage is TRBV5-4 and J usage is TRBJ2-5; no firm D call. The DNA matches TRBJ2-7 better at its end, which makes the J call doubtful. Germline values: CDR1 SGHNT, CDR2 YYREEE (reference sequence). The CDR3 length is 14 residues.

The chain joins TRBV6-5 to TRBJ1-4; maybe TRBD1 (6 bases). The CDR3 runs 14 residues. CDR1 is MNHEY, CDR2 SVGAGI, per germline. Trimming shortened V by 5 bases and J by 6 bases, and 13 bases separated the two germline ends. CDR3 loop: CASSITGLDEKLFF. The CDR3 bases are TGTGCCAGCAGTATTACAGGGCTAGATGAAAAACTGTTTTTT.

The V and J genes are TRBV11-2 and TRBJ1-6; TRBD1 agrees at 8 bases. The germline gives CDR1 SGHAT, CDR2 FQNNGV. V dropped 6 bases and J dropped 7; count of bases not matched to a gene: 2. CDR3 length: 13 amino acids. The CDR3 reads CASSWTGNSPLHF. The CDR3, as DNA: TGTGCCAGCAGTTGGACAGGGAATTCACCCCTCCACTTT.

In its sample, this clone was seen once. V and J are TRBV7-2 and TRBJ1-1; tentatively, D is TRBD1 (5 bases). V lost 0 bases to trimming and J lost 1 base, with 9 bases between them. The CDR3 runs 15 residues. From germline, CDR1 is SGHTA and CDR2 FQGNSA. CDR3 protein: CASSLAQGGNTEAFF. CDR3 DNA: TGTGCCAGCAGCTTAGCGCAGGGAGGGAACACTGAAGCTTTCTTT.

This chain uses TRBV7-6 with TRBJ2-2, with 8 bases identical to TRBD1. The trim removed 5 bases at V and 2 bases at J, leaving 4 bases unmatched. In germline, CDR1 is SGHVS, CDR2 FNYEAQ. CDR3 length: 15 amino acids. The DNA for the CDR3 is TGTGCCAGCAGCACCGGACAGGGCAACACCGGGGAGCTGTTTTTT. Its translation: CASSTGQGNTGELFF.

The rearrangement links TRBV7-3 to TRBJ2-7; tentative D call: TRBD2 (6 bases). Per the germline V gene, CDR1 is SGHTA and CDR2 is FQGTGA. The CDR3 totals 15 residues. V was clipped by 5 bases and J by 8 bases, with 22 bases between them. The CDR3 protein is CASSPGGTAPTKQYF. In DNA, the CDR3 is TGTGCCAGCAGCCCAGGCGGGACGGCCCCTACGAAGCAGTACTTC.

The chain has TRBV7-3 and TRBJ2-5; D is undetermined. The CDR3 runs to 13 residues. Trimming removed 3 bases from V and 5 bases from J, with 10 bases in between. The V gene's germline CDR1 is SGHTA and CDR2 FQGTGA. CDR3 amino acids: CASSFGRRETQYF. The CDR3 bases are TGTGCCAGCAGCTTCGGGCGACGGGAGACCCAGTACTTC.